The TCR beta chain under discussion was sequenced for a study of blood T cell repertoires in COVID-19 (TCRdb year 2020). For context, the study as a whole: Samples from collaborators originated in the United States, Italy and Spain and spanned both the acute and convalescent phases of COVID-19. The prospective study material was composed of cDNA or gDNA derived from T cells, B-cell-depleted T cells, or PBMCs. The sample metadata nearly always contained a de-identified subject ID, COVID-19 status, age in years and sex. The repertoires were released in a freely available public database intended as a resource for research on the immune response to SARS-CoV-2. Subjects who had been exposed to COVID-19, were actively infected with it, or had recovered from it provided the deeply sampled blood TCRbeta repertoires that made up the dataset. Where HLA class I and class II types were available, the types were taken from metadata supplied by the sample provider, not from assay-based typing. The samples were drawn from two sources: the first 160 participants of the ongoing ImmuneRACE study, and 950 to 1,500 subjects contributed by 6 global collaborators. What the study reported, not specific to this receptor: The quantity of clinical and demographic metadata differed by source and by participant and was supplied without curation.

From a lookup of the germline V gene, CDR1 and CDR2 are SGHRS and YFSETQ. V and J are truncated by 5 bases and 0 bases respectively, leaving an intervening sequence of 20 bases. The CDR3 holds 17 amino acids from the cysteine to the phenylalanine. Only CDR3 DNA remains: 51 bases, in frame from the first base. About this clone itself: The target of this receptor is not known. It has no much larger one-base neighbor in the sample; base qualities were not kept.

TCRbeta CDR3 regions were amplified from genomic DNA by means of the immunoSEQ Assay, a bias-controlled multiplex PCR. As for the authors' bioinformatics: Within the assay, amplification of reference gene primers was used to estimate how many nucleated cells each sample contained. To quantify the absolute abundance of each unique TCRbeta CDR3 rearrangement, sequence reads were collapsed and filtered. Productive Simpson clonality was computed per sample as the square root of Simpson's diversity index over productive rearrangements. TCRdb limited this immuneACCESS table to in-frame rearrangements with V and J called. A share of clones is missing; checked studies link under half to unresolved V genes, and the rest is unexplained. That table gives V, J and clone size, and the DNA gave D and trimming. This sample gives about 160,000 clones in total; 60% to 80% of them show up just once. In total, the top ten clones hold 2.8% of the sample.

The collaborating institutions used their own protocols to collect whole blood in K2EDTA tubes. For TCRbeta analysis, collaborators shipped samples in one of three forms: frozen whole blood, isolated PBMCs, or DNA extracted from either of those sample types. Sequencing input: peripheral blood. The chain couples TRBV5-1 to TRBJ1-2; TRBD1 is possibly the D segment (5 matching bases). This receptor was taken from a man aged 70 or older with acute or convalescent COVID-19. The DNA sequence is given as TGCGCCAGCAGACGAGTGGCAGGGTCCCTAACTAACTATGGCTACACCTTC. Its protein is CASRRVAGSLTNYGYTF.